This TCR beta chain was profiled in a study of beta chain features in type 1 diabetes. The whole isolated RNA underwent reverse transcription, so sequencing captured expressed TCRB transcripts. The protocol was immunoSEQ multiplex PCR, while the TCRdb copy is restricted to in-frame clones and leaves out a portion. The repertoire includes 350,000 to 400,000 clones, over 13% of them detected once, and under 0.02% sits in the top ten. Losses at the gene ends were 4 bases for V and 5 bases for J; bases not matched to a gene: 11. The CDR3 is 18 residues long. Germline loops: CDR1 MGHRA, CDR2 YSYEKL. The TCR comes from a woman aged 18-29 years in good health. Sequencing was done on a sample of naive CD4+ T cells from blood. V and J are TRBV4-1 and TRBJ2-1; TRBD2 aligns across 13 bases. This CDR3 is CASSPLGLAGRRNNEQFF. The CDR3 DNA reads TGCGCCAGCAGCCCCTTGGGACTAGCGGGAAGAAGGAACAATGAGCAGTTCTTC.